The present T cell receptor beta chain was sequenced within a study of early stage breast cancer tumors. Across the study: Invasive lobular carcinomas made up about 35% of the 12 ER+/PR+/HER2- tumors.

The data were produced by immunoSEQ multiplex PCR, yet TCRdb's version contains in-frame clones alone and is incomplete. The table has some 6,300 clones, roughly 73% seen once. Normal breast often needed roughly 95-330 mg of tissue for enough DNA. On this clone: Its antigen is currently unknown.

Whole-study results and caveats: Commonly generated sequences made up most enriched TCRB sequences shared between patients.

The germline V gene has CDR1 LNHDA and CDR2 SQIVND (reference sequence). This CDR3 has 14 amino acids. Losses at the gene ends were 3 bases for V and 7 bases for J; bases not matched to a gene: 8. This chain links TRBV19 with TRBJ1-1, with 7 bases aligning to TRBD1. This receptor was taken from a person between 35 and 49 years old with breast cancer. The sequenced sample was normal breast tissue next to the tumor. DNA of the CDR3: TGTGCCAGTAGTATTCGGGACAGAACCCTTGAAGCTTTCTTT. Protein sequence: CASSIRDRTLEAFF.